This T cell receptor (beta chain) was obtained from a study of T cell responses to AZD1222 COVID-19 vaccine (dated by TCRdb to about 2021). Notes on the research overall: TCR sequencing covered over 230 trial participants: 200 to 220 given two doses of AZD1222 and about 26 given two doses of MenACWY control vaccine. Enrollment into the trials was organized by age into subgroups of 18-55, 56-69 and 70-plus years, and those subgroups contained roughly 160, 29 and 62 TCR-sequenced participants, respectively.

The CDR3 regions of human TCRbeta chains were subjected to immunosequencing. The study's own analysis went as follows. TCRs in the repertoires were compared against a reference library of SARS-CoV-2-specific TCRs that had been generated with the MIRA antigen-specificity platform. Breadth meant the fraction of unique TCRs that were SARS-CoV-2-associated, whereas depth meant the fraction of total T cells that were SARS-CoV-2-associated. Each spike-specific TCR was assigned to its reactive spike region and to a CD4 or CD8 class using the MIRA data. Log10-transformed breadth and depth values were compared by one-way ANOVA with Sidak's multiple comparisons tests. TCRdb re-hosts the immuneACCESS table, in-frame sequences only. Its copies lack some clones; in the studies checked, an unresolved V gene accounts for under half of them, and the cause for the rest is not known. The V and J calls and clone size are taken from that table; D and trimming were inferred from the DNA. In this sample the table shows about 100,000 clones, around 90% of which occur a single time. The top ten hold around 4.9% of the sample.

CDR1 and CDR2 are drawn from the germline V gene (reference sequence): LNHDA, SQIVND. Trimming removed 4 bases from V and 5 bases from J, leaving 9 bases between the germline ends. From the cysteine through the phenylalanine, the CDR3 covers 12 amino acids. The retained sequence is limited to the CDR3, 36 bases, with the frame set at the first base. Explained via the paper, the time point label denotes: about 28 days (+/-7) after the second vaccine dose. AZD1222 recipients given second doses at about 4 weeks or at about 12 weeks were pooled, since spike-specific TCR depth and breadth were not found to differ between the two schedules. Vaccinee samples came from UK trials COV001 and COV002, including a single-blind randomized controlled phase 2/3 trial of AZD1222 (ChAdOx1 nCoV-19) in healthy adults. For TCRbeta chain sequencing, PBMC samples were collected from trial participants at day 0 and at day 28 after the second dose.

What the authors observed across the whole study: Epitopes outside the regions mutated in the B.1.351 and B.1.1.7 variants were reportedly recognized by nearly half of the unique spike-specific TCRs. Participants were mostly white British, with more females than males. The authors suggested clonal diversity may have been underestimated. Only a handful of AZD1222 recipients were SARS-CoV-2 seropositive at baseline, limiting conclusions about previously exposed vaccinees. Because no day 14 peak-response samples were available, the repertoires could be characterized only after the peak T cell response. In the small 56-69-year group, the increase in depth fell short of significance, most likely because of low power. CD4 TCRs associated with the vaccine covered the entire spike protein, and the dominant responses were in regions 160-218 and 743-854. A significant rise in spike-specific TCR breadth and depth was observed after two AZD1222 doses relative to day 0 and relative to MenACWY recipients.

This clone was observed once. The antigen it binds to is not known. It has no much larger one-base neighbor in the sample; base qualities were not kept. This clonotype was sampled from an adult who received the AZD1222 COVID-19 vaccine. The material sequenced was peripheral blood, taken 28 days after the second AZD1222 dose. The chain uses TRBV19 and TRBJ2-7; the D gene is unclear. The DNA sequence follows: TGTGCCAGTAGTAATTTGAGAAACGAGCAGTACTTC. Translated, it reads CASSNLRNEQYF.